The following is a T cell receptor (beta chain) sequence with its context. It lacks a known antigen. Per-nucleotide qualities are absent, and no much larger clonotype sits a single base away. These data belong to a study of cytomegalovirus exposure and HLA in healthy donors (dated 2017 in TCRdb). Study-level background: An earlier analysis of approximately 640 of the donors reported about 250 Gb of sequence data and 117 million unique TCR beta sequences from approximately 180 million T cells. An early release that covered roughly 600 HLA-typed donors contained approximately 300 gigabases of sequencing data and 65 million to 100 million unique TCR sequences. Of the approximately 400 genotyped donors, less than 90% were placed in the genetic ancestry cluster associated with self-reported Caucasian donors. The study aimed to test whether signatures of past pathogen exposure could be identified by cataloging public T cell receptors. Using immunosequencing, the study profiled T cell repertoires from fewer than 850 subjects and related those repertoires to cytomegalovirus serostatus. In addition to the first cohort of hundreds of subjects, a separate validation cohort of 100 to 150 different subjects was used. To predict cytomegalovirus infection status, the study combined high-throughput TCR immunosequencing, statistical association of individual TCRs with disease status, and machine learning. A later analysis re-analyzed previously published TCR beta repertoires from 666 donors and added high-resolution HLA genotyping to study TCR occurrence patterns. The later analysis used no new phenotypic data to find candidate immune exposures, relying instead on TCR beta sequences and their occurrence across donors. An earlier analysis of 500 to 750 of the donors applied high-throughput TCR beta sequencing to assess whether each TCR beta V gene segment acted as functional or pseudogenic. Donor age, sex, ethnicity and CMV serostatus were compiled together with the repertoire data. A later genetic analysis used genome-wide SNP genotypes for about 55% of the 666 donors, treating that subset as a discovery cohort. All discovery cohort repertoires had been generated using a single sequencing platform. Both class I and class II loci were covered by HLA typing, at four-digit resolution. The number of donors typed differed by locus, with about 629-640 for A, B, C, DRB1 and DQB1, 522 for DQA1, approximately 570 for DPA1, and some 440 for DPB1. Because of strong linkage in the cohort, roughly five DR-DQ haplotypes were treated as single units for association and clustering. On average, roughly 250,000 unique TCR beta nucleotide sequences were sequenced per donor among some 420 genotyped donors of the cohort, with 15% to 20% of those sequences being non-productive. The paper's findings and limits, for the study overall: In a later genetic analysis, a missense DCLRE1C variant was associated with V-gene and J-gene trimming of TCR beta chains, and the association was replicated in an independent cohort. Cytomegalovirus status was reported to be diagnosed by the classifier with high specificity and sensitivity in both the original and validation cohorts. In the study, 150 to 200 TCR beta chains were listed as associated with cytomegalovirus. This cohort had only TCR beta chains sequenced, and the lack of alpha or paired-chain data limited which features could be detected. Because counts were too low, fewer than 20 rarely observed V segments, including chromosome 9 orphons, were excluded from the earlier analysis of 587 of the donors. In a later analysis, the rate of TCR association differed among HLA loci, with DRB1 alleles having the most associated TCRs and HLA-C alleles having the fewest. In vitro tests confirmed that a few of the cytomegalovirus-associated TCR beta chains recognize cytomegalovirus antigens. Some IMGT-functional V segments, including TRBV6-2 and TRBV6-3, could not be distinguished by the 87-base-pair reads and were therefore excluded. In a later analysis, HLA-associated TCR beta chains showed more clonal expansion and lower generation probabilities than non-associated chains that were equally common. Specific HLA alleles were associated with 15,000 to 20,000 TCR beta sequences at a false discovery rate of 0.05 in a later analysis. Because HLA typing was missing for some donors at each locus, association tests included only the typed subset. A later analysis reported that several top co-occurrence clusters appeared linked to parvovirus B19, influenza, CMV and Epstein-Barr virus. According to a later genetic analysis, donors in an Asian-associated ancestry cluster had fewer N-insertions in productive TCRs than the approximately 650-donor mean. Roughly uniform sequencing depth across donors was assumed in presence/absence analyses, although this assumption may not hold. A group of highly shared sequence variants was considered likely to be a technical artifact of the sequencing pipeline. In an earlier analysis of around 600 of the donors, most TCR beta V segments appeared in productive rearrangements about 90% or about 30% of the time, broadly matching IMGT annotations. In a later analysis, most CMV-associated TCR beta chains were found to appear HLA-restricted, with HLA associations seemingly driven largely by CMV exposure. A further reported finding was that TCR beta sequences accurately predicted the HLA-A and HLA-B alleles for most subjects in the first cohort. Linkage disequilibrium might explain the correlated functional status among segregating V segments, but an unknown experimental factor could not be excluded. While some public TCRs were present in many individuals, most TCR sequences turned up only very rarely across donors. CMV serostatus was the only immune exposure information available for the cohort. Assigning TCR associations to individual alleles was difficult when HLA alleles, especially DR and DQ, strongly co-occurred. It was suggested by the authors that the approach could potentially be generalized to other disease states and immunological phenotypes.

Libraries were built with the immunoSEQ multiplex PCR assay. A mixture of 60 forward primers for TCR Vbeta segments and 13 reverse primers for TCR Jbeta segments was used in the multiplex PCR. A multiplex PCR assay on genomic DNA amplified the CDR3 region of rearranged TCR beta genes. The amplified TCR beta libraries were sequenced on the Illumina HiSeq System as 87-base-pair reads. Processing in the source paper ran as follows. In a later analysis, some 80 million unique TCR beta chains were counted across the roughly 610 repertoires, and roughly 11 million of these chains were shared by at least two donors. To remove PCR and sequencing errors, raw reads were error-corrected and collapsed into unique sequences using a nearest-neighbor algorithm that merged closely related sequences. Alignment of CDR3 sequences to IMGT reference sequences was used to assign V, D and J gene segments. For a sequence to be retained, a match of at least six nucleotides was required to both a V gene segment and a J gene segment. A rearrangement counted as productive if the CDR3 had no stop codons and remained in frame with V and J, and every other rearrangement counted as non-productive. Following IMGT convention, CDR3 was defined as the stretch from the second conserved V-encoded cysteine up to the conserved J-encoded phenylalanine. In an earlier analysis of around 570 of the donors, sequences lacking an unambiguous match to a single V gene segment were excluded. In an earlier analysis of some 590 of the donors, a V segment was called functional when productive rearrangements were above 56.7%, and segregating when the standard deviation between donors exceeded 5%. To diagnose cytomegalovirus status from the catalog of TCR beta chain sequences, a statistical classification framework was built. In a later analysis, TCR nucleotide sequences were compared against IMGT/GENE-DB human TR gene sequences so that V and J genes could be assigned. In a later analysis, CDR3 sequences and most-parsimonious VDJ recombination scenarios were assigned using the TCRdist pipeline. In a later analysis, each TCR beta chain was defined by its CDR3 amino acid sequence together with its V-gene family, and reads without a unique V-gene family were excluded. In a later analysis, 450 to 600 highly shared, low-generation-probability nucleotide sequences were removed to address suspected cross-contamination and a sequencing artifact. In a later analysis, a clonal expansion index for each public chain was calculated from normalized within-repertoire ranks of inferred template counts. In a later analysis, generation probabilities were computed with a VDJ recombination model fitted to out-of-frame rearrangements, and the resulting probabilities were checked against IGoR. Hypergeometric tests were used in a later analysis to score TCR-TCR, TCR-HLA and TCR-CMV co-occurrence, with a repertoire-size bias correction applied to the TCR pairs. False discovery rates were estimated in a later analysis by permuting HLA or CMV assignments 20 times. A later analysis grouped co-occurring TCRs with DBSCAN, adding TCRdist sequence similarity when clustering within HLA-allele-positive subsets. Repertoires with fewer than 30,000 or more than 120,000 public chains, plus five repertoires with anomalous nucleotide sharing, were excluded from co-occurrence clustering. This is the immuneACCESS table as TCRdb keeps it, with only in-frame sequences that have V and J called. A part of the clones is gone; compared with another copy, unresolved V genes explain less than half, and the rest is unexplained. The DNA gave D and trimming, while V, J and clone size come from that table. Counted in this sample were 160,000 or so clones; 80% to 85% of them appeared once. The ten largest clones take up approximately 1.4% of the sample.

CDR1 and CDR2 were assigned from the germline V gene (reference sequence) as SGHNT and YYREEE. Inclusive of the bounding cysteine and phenylalanine, the CDR3 is 16 residues long. Only CDR3 DNA is held: 48 bases, read in frame from base 1. The junction carries 13 bases between V and J, which are trimmed by 3 bases and 3 bases respectively. The cohort comprised fewer than 750 healthy bone marrow donors. At the time of sampling, all cohort members were nominally healthy, though unrecorded immune exposures were likely present. The donor tested CMV seronegative, placing the donor among the 350 to 400 seronegative members of the cohort. Every donor gave a peripheral blood sample, and the peripheral blood mononuclear cells from that sample were used for TCR beta sequencing. The Qiagen DNeasy Blood Extraction Kit was used to extract genomic DNA from the blood cell samples.

The clonotype originates from a woman aged 18-35 years in good health and CMV-seronegative. The V gene is TRBV5-4 and the J gene is TRBJ1-6, with a tentative D gene TRBD1 over 5 matching bases. The specimen sequenced was PBMCs. The CDR3 has the sequence CASSSGDRIYNSPLHF. The sequence in DNA is TGTGCCAGCAGCTCGGGAGACAGAATCTATAATTCACCCCTCCACTTT.